Below, one TCR beta chain is given with its context. Its target is unknown. The CDR3 is 15 amino acids. With 1 base removed from V and 6 bases from J, the gap between germline ends came to 13 bases. Germline assignment: CDR1 SGHVS and CDR2 FNYEAQ. The data were taken from a study of shared clonotypes between healthy human individuals. Within Nashville, Tennessee resided all donors, each a Caucasian adult. Findings and limits, study-wide: Memory subsets had estimated richness that was generally smaller than that of naive subsets. The sharing of roughly 5% of naive CD4 clonotypes was seen across a handful of donors.

TCRdb's table, derived via immunoSEQ multiplex PCR, lists solely in-frame clones and lacks some. The data contain approximately 2.1 million clones, approximately 93% of them singletons. Sequencing input: naive CD4+ T cells from PBMCs. The subset here: CD45RA+ positively selected. This chain joins TRBV7-6 and TRBJ1-5; D possibly corresponds to TRBD1 (5 bases). This clonotype was obtained from a man between 18 and 29 years old in good health. Some clones in this sample may be carry-over from other donors' samples. The CDR3 region is CASSLEGATTQPQHF. The CDR3 coding sequence is TGTGCCAGCAGCTTAGAAGGGGCAACCACTCAGCCCCAGCATTTT.